This paragraph covers one T cell receptor (beta chain) sequence. This clone was detected once. This receptor's antigen is unknown. No base-level quality is on record; no much larger clone is a single base apart. The record originates from a study of blood T cell repertoires in COVID-19 (dated by TCRdb to the early 2020s). For the study in its entirety: Samples covering the acute and convalescent phases of COVID-19 were provided by collaborators in the United States, Italy and Spain. The material from the prospective study consisted of cDNA or gDNA derived from T cells, B-cell-depleted T cells, or PBMCs. Deeply sampled blood TCRbeta repertoires from subjects exposed to, actively infected with, or recovered from COVID-19 were included in the dataset. The repertoires were released in a freely available public database meant as a resource for research on the immune response to SARS-CoV-2. The samples were drawn from two sources: the first 160 participants of the ongoing ImmuneRACE study, and 950 to 1,500 subjects contributed by 6 global collaborators. The sample metadata nearly always contained a de-identified subject ID, COVID-19 status, age in years and sex. Where available, HLA class I and class II types were obtained from metadata supplied by the sample provider rather than from assay-based typing.

General conclusions and limits of the study: The amount of clinical and demographic metadata varied by source and participant and was provided uncurated.

TCRbeta CDR3 regions were amplified from genomic DNA by means of the immunoSEQ Assay, a bias-controlled multiplex PCR. Per the authors' processing: The number of nucleated cells in each sample was estimated by amplification of reference gene primers within the assay. To quantify the absolute abundance of each unique TCRbeta CDR3 rearrangement, sequence reads were collapsed and filtered. For each sample, productive Simpson clonality was calculated by taking the square root of Simpson's diversity index across productive rearrangements. This immuneACCESS table, as held by TCRdb, lists in-frame sequences with V and J called but not all clones. Of the missing ones, under half trace to an unresolved V gene in checked studies; the others have no known cause. For V, J and clone size, that table is used; D and trimming come from the DNA. For this sample there are a few hundred thousand clones; about 90% appear just once. Of the sample, 5.5% to 6% is held by the ten largest clones.

Relative to germline, V is 6 bases shorter and J is 7 bases shorter, with 12 bases between their ends. CDR1 KGHSH and CDR2 LQKENI were looked up in the germline V gene. The CDR3, cysteine through phenylalanine, is 12 amino acids long. The sequence is cut down to CDR3 DNA, 36 bases in frame from base 1. Participants in the prospective study were enrolled through a virtual design, were aged roughly 18 to 90 years, and lived in under 25 United States geographic areas. In the prospective study, participants were assigned to cohorts based on the clinical history participants reported in a screening survey and a study questionnaire. For ImmuneRACE Cohort 3, a participant was defined as recovered based on two consecutive negative NP/OP PCR tests, clearance by a healthcare professional, or resolution of symptoms. Each participant in the prospective study had whole blood, serum and a nasopharyngeal or oropharyngeal swab collected by mobile phlebotomists. Prospective study participants could optionally give additional blood draws and questionnaires over an approximately two-month period. Before DNA extraction, prospective study blood samples were shipped either frozen or at room temperature.

Recombination joined TRBV18 with TRBJ1-2; matching of 5 bases hints at TRBD1 as the D gene. The TCR sequence derives from a woman in her twenties or thirties who had recovered from COVID-19. Sequencing was performed on PBMCs or T cells enriched from blood (not recorded which). CDR3 region: CASSPDRAGYTF. The DNA sequence follows: TGTGCCAGCTCTCCTGACAGAGCTGGCTACACCTTC.